The 22 T cell receptor beta chains listed next were all sequenced from one sample in a study of blood T cell repertoires in COVID-19. Clones were sequenced by immunoSEQ multiplex PCR, and TCRdb holds only the in-frame ones, with some missing. In the table there are about 220,000 clones, 82% of which are singletons. The sample taken for sequencing was peripheral blood. The source is a woman between 65 and 79 years old with COVID-19, enrolled during active disease.

The chain couples TRBV6-5 to TRBJ1-1, with 7 bases that match TRBD1. This CDR3 is built from 14 residues. Germline CDR1 is MNHEY and CDR2 is SVGAGI. Trimming at V came to 5 bases and at J to 2 bases, leaving 5 bases not matched to a gene. The CDR3 is CASSTGTVNTEAFF. The DNA of the CDR3 is TGTGCCAGCAGTACCGGGACAGTTAACACTGAAGCTTTCTTT.

CDR3 nucleotide sequence: TGTGCCAGCAGCTTAGTAAGGGGAAACTATGGCTACACCTTC. Its protein product is CASSLVRGNYGYTF. The rearrangement links TRBV7-9 to TRBJ1-2; the D gene is possibly TRBD1 (5 bases). The CDR3 has 14 amino acids. V was clipped by 1 base and J by 2 bases, with 8 bases between them. CDR1 and CDR2 (germline): SEHNR, FQNEAQ (reference sequence).

The gene calls are TRBV27 and TRBJ1-6, with unresolved D. Trimming took 3 bases from V and 0 from J, leaving 6 bases between them. CDR3 length: 15 amino acids. Germline lookup yields CDR1 MNHEY and CDR2 SMNVEV (reference sequence). The CDR3 nucleotides read TGTGCCAGCAGTTTGGCTAGCTCCTATAATTCACCCCTCCACTTT. Its protein is CASSLASSYNSPLHF.

The V gene is TRBV9, the J gene TRBJ1-3; a possible D gene is TRBD1 (5 bases). Germline V gene sequence: CDR1 SGDLS, CDR2 YYNGEE. The V end lost 3 bases, the J end lost 4 bases, and 11 bases lay between the germline ends. This CDR3 has 14 amino acids. CDR3 sequence (DNA): TGTGCCAGCAGCGGCCAGGGCGCGGGAAACACCATATATTTT. This translates into CASSGQGAGNTIYF.

This chain connects TRBV6-5 to TRBJ2-7; 7 nucleotides line up with TRBD2. CDR3 length equals 14 residues. Per the germline V gene, CDR1 is MNHEY and CDR2 is SVGAGI. The V gene end was trimmed by 7 bases and the J gene end by 8 bases; junction bases not matched to a gene: 14. This CDR3 reads CASTPEGRGRKQYF. CDR3 coding DNA: TGTGCCAGCACCCCTGAGGGGAGGGGCCGGAAGCAGTACTTC.

CDR3 in DNA: TGTGCCAGCAGCTTGAAGACTAGCGGGAATACAGATACGCAGTATTTT. It specifies CASSLKTSGNTDTQYF. J is TRBJ2-3 and V is TRBV5-4; 11 nucleotides align to TRBD2. This CDR3 region has 16 residues. V trimming: 1 base; J trimming: 3 bases; junction bases outside the gene matches: 4. CDR1 is SGHNT, CDR2 YYREEE, per germline (reference sequence).

This clone showed up many times. The V call is TRBV12-3 or TRBV12-4, the J call TRBJ1-2; TRBD1 is a possible D gene (6 bases). Trimming left V 6 bases short and J 6 bases short, with 14 bases between. The CDR3 is 13 amino acids. In DNA form, the CDR3 reads TGTGCCAGCAGATTACAGGGCTCTCATGGCTACACCTTC. It translates to CASRLQGSHGYTF.

The V call is TRBV6-6, the J call TRBJ2-7; no definite D call. Germline assignment: CDR1 MNHNY and CDR2 SVGAGI (reference sequence). Trimming shortened V by 6 bases and J by 3 bases, and 15 bases separated the two germline ends. The CDR3 loop spans 14 amino acids. This CDR3 is CASRPFHSIYEQYF. The CDR3 coding sequence is TGTGCCAGCAGACCCTTCCACTCTATCTACGAGCAGTACTTC.

The chain joins TRBV4-3 to TRBJ2-2; a weak D match, TRBD2 (5 bases). This CDR3 comprises 14 residues. Germline CDR1 LGHNA, CDR2 YSLEER. Between the trimmed V and J ends, which lost 0 bases and 6 bases, there was a span of 8 bases. CDR3 loop: CASSQDRGSGELFF. CDR3 in DNA: TGCGCCAGCAGCCAAGATCGGGGTTCCGGGGAGCTGTTTTTT.

This clone has at least ten counts. Other DNA sequences of this sample code for an identical CDR3. The V and J genes are TRBV6-5 and TRBJ1-5, with TRBD1 identical over 7 bases. With 7 bases clipped from V and 3 bases from J, the junction kept 3 bases outside the gene matches. Germline CDR1 reads MNHEY; CDR2 reads SVGAGI. This CDR3 comprises 13 residues. Here the CDR3 reads CASKTGVNQPQHF. The CDR3 bases are TGTGCCAGCAAAACAGGGGTCAATCAGCCCCAGCATTTT.

The V and J genes are TRBV30 and TRBJ1-1; D possibly corresponds to TRBD1 (6 bases). Germline CDR1 GTSNPN, CDR2 SVGIG (reference sequence). The CDR3 totals 12 residues. V was clipped by 2 bases and J by 5 bases, with 9 bases between them. For the CDR3, the DNA is TGTGCCTGGAGTTCCGGACAGACTGAAGCTTTCTTT. It codes for CAWSSGQTEAFF.

This clone was seen more than once but under ten times. The rearrangement joins TRBV5-8 to TRBJ1-1; 10 bases align to TRBD1. This CDR3 region has 16 residues. Unmatched junction bases numbered 9, after V lost 5 bases and J lost 2 bases. CDR1 SGHTS and CDR2 YDEGEE come from the germline V gene. CDR3 bases: TGTGCCAGCAGTCGTCGGGACAGGGGACTAAACACTGAAGCTTTCTTT. It codes for CASSRRDRGLNTEAFF.

V gene TRBV14 combines with J gene TRBJ1-2, with D perhaps matching TRBD1 (5 bases). Between the trimmed V and J ends, which lost 0 bases and 9 bases, there was a span of 20 bases. This CDR3 contains 16 residues. The germline CDR1 and CDR2 sequences are SGHDN and FVKESK. Here the CDR3 DNA reads TGTGCCAGCAGCCAAGAGAATGGGACTCTCCGGTGGAGCTACACCTTC. Protein product: CASSQENGTLRWSYTF.

The rearrangement joins TRBV19 to TRBJ2-3; a weak D match, TRBD1 (5 bases). V was trimmed by 5 bases and J by 5 bases, leaving 14 bases between them. In germline, CDR1 is LNHDA, CDR2 SQIVND (reference sequence). The CDR3 runs to 14 residues. CDR3 amino acids: CASSPQGAQDTQYF. The CDR3 coding sequence is TGTGCCAGTAGTCCTCAGGGCGCACAAGATACGCAGTATTTT.

J is TRBJ2-1 and V is TRBV7-9, with 10 nucleotides matching TRBD2. Germline CDR1 reads SEHNR; CDR2 reads FQNEAQ (reference sequence). The CDR3 is 17 amino acids. The J segment lost 5 bases and the V segment lost 1 base, leaving 8 bases of the junction unmatched. CDR3 sequence (DNA): TGTGCCAGCAGCTTAGGGCGGAGAGCGGGAGGGGACAATGAGCAGTTCTTC. This codes for CASSLGRRAGGDNEQFF.

About this clone itself: Germline and junction disagree at one end, which may indicate a read error. V and J are TRBV28 and TRBJ2-5; D is ambiguous. Per germline, CDR1 MDHEN and CDR2 SYDVKM. This CDR3 spans 12 amino acids. DNA for the CDR3: TGTGCCACCAGTCTAAACGAAGAGACCCAGTACTTC. The encoded protein is CATSLNEETQYF.

The chain uses TRBV19 and TRBJ2-4; unclear D gene. Germline assignment: CDR1 LNHDA and CDR2 SQIVND (reference sequence). The V end lost 0 bases, the J end lost 0 bases, and 12 bases lay between the germline ends. The CDR3 consists of 17 residues. DNA for the CDR3: TGTGCCAGTAGTATAGATAGTGTTATTTTAGCCAAAAACATTCAGTACTTC. It yields the protein CASSIDSVILAKNIQYF. Full variable domain (missing parts from reference TRBV19 and TRBJ2-4): DGGITQSPKYLFRKEGQNVTLSCEQNLNHDAMYWYRQDPGQGLRLIYYSQIVNDFQKGDIAEGYSVSREKKESFPLTVTSAQKNPTAFYLCASSIDSVILAKNIQYFGAGTRLSVL.

The chain has TRBV28 and TRBJ2-7, with 15 bases matching TRBD2. V dropped 8 bases and J dropped 11; count of bases not matched to a gene: 7. CDR1 and CDR2 from the germline V gene are MDHEN and SYDVKM. The CDR3 is 13 amino acids. The chain's CDR3 is CASRTSGRASEYF. CDR3 in DNA: TGTGCCAGCCGGACTAGCGGGAGGGCCTCGGAGTACTTC.

The gene calls are TRBV13 and TRBJ2-7; 11 bases map to TRBD1. Germline V lookup: CDR1 PRHDT, CDR2 FYEKMQ (reference sequence). The V and J ends lost 3 bases and 5 bases, in that order; junction bases with no gene match: 12. The CDR3 spans 17 residues. The CDR3 DNA follows: TGTGCCAGCAGCTTTCGTTCACCGGGACAGGGGGTCAACGAGCAGTACTTC. Its translation: CASSFRSPGQGVNEQYF.

V gene TRBV9 combines with J gene TRBJ2-5; 8 bases map to TRBD1. The germline V gene encodes CDR1 SGDLS and CDR2 YYNGEE. The CDR3 consists of 16 residues. V lost 0 bases to trimming and J lost 9 bases; unmatched junction nucleotides: 13. CDR3 sequence reads: CASSVGADRVISPQYF. CDR3 sequence (DNA): TGTGCCAGCAGCGTAGGTGCGGACAGGGTTATTAGTCCCCAGTACTTC.

This chain joins TRBV5-4 and TRBJ2-1, with TRBD1 matching 9 bases. CDR1 SGHNT and CDR2 YYREEE come from the germline V gene (reference sequence). CDR3 size: 16 residues. The V gene end was trimmed by 4 bases and the J gene end by 3 bases; junction bases not matched to a gene: 8. This CDR3 reads CASSITGTGFYNEQFF. Written as DNA, the CDR3 is TGTGCCAGCAGCATAACCGGGACAGGGTTCTACAATGAGCAGTTCTTC.

This clone was observed a single time. V and J are TRBV19 and TRBJ2-1, with D possibly matching TRBD2 (5 bases). Germline CDR1 LNHDA, CDR2 SQIVND (reference sequence). This CDR3 is 13 amino acids long. V dropped 3 bases and J dropped 3 bases, with 6 bases sitting between them. The CDR3 loop is CASSISVYNEQFF. The CDR3 DNA follows: TGTGCCAGTAGTATTAGCGTCTACAATGAGCAGTTCTTC. The full variable domain, with the rest looked up from reference TRBV19 and TRBJ2-1, is DGGITQSPKYLFRKEGQNVTLSCEQNLNHDAMYWYRQDPGQGLRLIYYSQIVNDFQKGDIAEGYSVSREKKESFPLTVTSAQKNPTAFYLCASSISVYNEQFFGPGTRLTVL.